Below are 28 T cell receptor beta chains sequenced from a single sample in a study of blood T cell repertoires in COVID-19. Here immunoSEQ multiplex PCR was the method, and the copy in TCRdb shows in-frame clones only, minus some. The profile shows 130,000 or so clones, around four fifths of them singletons. Sequencing was carried out using PBMCs or T cells enriched from blood (not recorded which). Receptors originate from a man aged 40-49 years with acute COVID-19.

The V call is TRBV11-3, the J call TRBJ2-5; TRBD1 aligns across 8 bases. Trimming at V came to 5 bases and at J to 2 bases, leaving 4 bases not matched to a gene. The CDR3 extends over 14 amino acids. Per germline, CDR1 SGHNT and CDR2 YENEEA. CDR3 region: CASSPGGGQETQYF. In DNA form, the CDR3 reads TGTGCCAGCAGCCCAGGGGGCGGGCAAGAGACCCAGTACTTC. The full variable domain, its missing parts supplied by reference TRBV11-3 and TRBJ2-5, is EAGVVQSPRYKIIEKKQPVAFWCNPISGHNTLYWYLQNLGQGPELLIRYENEEAVDDSQLPKDRFSAERLKGVDSTLKIQPAELGDSAVYLCASSPGGGQETQYFGPGTRLLVL.

The chain combines TRBV7-2 with TRBJ1-2; 7 nucleotides agree with TRBD1. Germline loops: CDR1 SGHTA, CDR2 FQGNSA. The CDR3 covers 14 residues. V shed 2 bases and J 7 bases; nucleotides not matched to a gene: 7. The CDR3 here is CASSLTTGSAGYTF. CDR3 DNA sequence: TGTGCCAGCAGCTTAACGACAGGGAGTGCTGGCTACACCTTC.

The chain carries TRBV5-1 and TRBJ1-1; D possibly corresponds to TRBD1 (6 bases). This CDR3 is built from 14 residues. Germline CDR1 is SGHRS and CDR2 is YFSETQ. Trimming removed 4 bases at V and 0 bases at J, with 10 bases between. This CDR3 is CASSPGTLNTEAFF. The CDR3 DNA sequence: TGCGCCAGCAGCCCAGGGACATTGAACACTGAAGCTTTCTTT.

This chain uses TRBV9 with TRBJ1-1; no firm D call. Germline V gene sequence: CDR1 SGDLS, CDR2 YYNGEE. The CDR3 totals 14 residues. Trimming cost V 2 bases and J 0 bases, with 8 bases left between them. The CDR3 reads CASSVNSLNTEAFF. CDR3 nucleotides: TGTGCCAGCAGCGTGAACAGTTTGAACACTGAAGCTTTCTTT.

The CDR3: CAWSVIDLLNTEAFF. Here the CDR3 DNA reads TGTGCCTGGAGTGTTATCGACTTATTGAACACTGAAGCTTTCTTT. V and J are TRBV30 and TRBJ1-1, with D unresolved. The length of the CDR3 is 15 residues. Deletions cut 0 bases from V and 0 bases from J, with 11 bases between. Germline V CDR1 and CDR2: GTSNPN, SVGIG (reference sequence). Drawing the rest from reference TRBV30 and TRBJ1-1, the complete variable domain is SQTIHQWPATLVQPVGSPLSLECTVEGTSNPNLYWYRQAAGRGLQLLFYSVGIGQISSEVPQNLSASRPQDRQFILSSKKLLLSDSGFYLCAWSVIDLLNTEAFFGQGTRLTVV.

This chain links TRBV5-6 with TRBJ1-3, with 7 bases matching TRBD1. CDR3 length equals 14 residues. The germline V gene encodes CDR1 SGHDT and CDR2 YYEEEE. After removal of 5 bases from V and 4 bases from J, the junction contained 6 bases not matched to a gene. In nucleotides, the CDR3 is TGTGCCAGCAGTTCAGGGGGATACGGAAACACCATATATTTT. Its protein product is CASSSGGYGNTIYF.

The rearrangement links TRBV5-4 to TRBJ1-2; D uncertain. The CDR3 has 15 amino acids. Deletions cut 4 bases from V and 6 bases from J, with 19 bases between. The germline CDR1 and CDR2 sequences are SGHNT and YYREEE (reference sequence). The CDR3 bases are TGTGCCAGCAGCCTGTTGGACTGGAGTGGAGATGGCTACACCTTC. Its translation is CASSLLDWSGDGYTF.

The chain joins TRBV27 to TRBJ2-7; D possibly corresponds to TRBD1 (5 bases). Trimming took off 3 bases at V and 0 bases at J, with 9 bases between the two ends. CDR3 length: 14 amino acids. Looked up from germline, CDR1 is MNHEY and CDR2 is SMNVEV (reference sequence). CDR3 loop: CASSLWGSSYEQYF. In DNA, the CDR3 is TGTGCCAGCAGTTTGTGGGGCTCCTCCTACGAGCAGTACTTC.

The V call is TRBV5-1, the J call TRBJ2-3, with a possible D match to TRBD2 (6 bases). Germline V CDR1 and CDR2: SGHRS, YFSETQ. V lost 6 bases and J lost 0, with 8 bases in between. CDR3 length: 13 amino acids. DNA of the CDR3: TGCGCCAGCAACAGCGGGAGCACAGATACGCAGTATTTT. Amino acids: CASNSGSTDTQYF.

This clone has more than one count but fewer than ten. The chain is built from TRBV3-1 (or the pseudogene TRBV3-2) and TRBJ2-2; 7 bases are a match to TRBD2. Trimming cost V 0 bases and J 5 bases; bases outside gene matches: 6. Per the germline V gene, CDR1 is LGHDT and CDR2 is YNNKEL (reference sequence). The CDR3 spans 16 residues. The DNA of the CDR3 is TGTGCCAGCAGCCAAGAAGGACGCGGGAGAACCGGGGAGCTGTTTTTT. Translated, it gives CASSQEGRGRTGELFF.

The chain combines TRBV27 with TRBJ1-2, with TRBD1 identical over 7 bases. V was pared by 6 bases and J by 4 bases, with 5 bases of the junction left unmatched. The CDR3 loop spans 13 amino acids. Germline-derived CDR1 and CDR2 are MNHEY and SMNVEV (reference sequence). As DNA, the CDR3 is TGTGCCAGCAGCTCTGACAGGGCCTATGGCTACACCTTC. It is translated as CASSSDRAYGYTF.

The rearrangement joins TRBV6-5 to TRBJ2-1, with D unclear. Trimming shortened V by 6 bases and J by 6 bases, and 12 bases separated the two germline ends. The CDR3 contains 13 residues. Germline V gene sequence: CDR1 MNHEY, CDR2 SVGAGI. CDR3 coding DNA: TGTGCCAGCAGGAACGAGCTCCGCAATGAGCAGTTCTTC. It is translated as CASRNELRNEQFF.

The chain carries TRBV2 and TRBJ2-1; TRBD2 agrees at 9 bases. Germline V gene lookup returns CDR1 SNHLY and CDR2 FYNNEI. The V and J ends lost 8 bases and 5 bases, in that order; junction bases with no gene match: 13. CDR3 length equals 16 residues. This CDR3 is CASPGGSGRLDNEQFF. CDR3 sequence (DNA): TGTGCCAGCCCTGGGGGGAGCGGGAGGCTGGACAATGAGCAGTTCTTC.

This clone was picked up one time. This chain links TRBV20-1 with TRBJ2-7; D is ambiguous. CDR1 is DFQATT, CDR2 SNEGSKA, per germline (reference sequence). Trimming stripped 5 bases from V and 3 bases from J, with 8 bases between. CDR3 size: 11 residues. The CDR3 bases are TGCAGTGCTCCAGAATACTACGAGCAGTACTTC. This translates into CSAPEYYEQYF.

This chain connects TRBV20-1 to TRBJ2-5; D remains unclear. The V gene's germline CDR1 is DFQATT and CDR2 SNEGSKA (reference sequence). There are 9 residues in the CDR3. The CDR3 loop is CRTKGTQYF. DNA of the CDR3: TGCAGGACAAAAGGGACCCAGTACTTC.

The chain employs TRBV5-4 and TRBJ2-1; D may be TRBD2 (7 bases). Germline V CDR1 and CDR2: SGHNT, YYREEE (reference sequence). Trimming removed 3 bases at V and 0 bases at J, with 13 bases between. CDR3 length: 16 amino acids. The CDR3 nucleotides read TGTGCCAGCAGCTCCGGGGGGCGAAGCTCCTACAATGAGCAGTTCTTC. Translated, it gives CASSSGGRSSYNEQFF.

The rearrangement links TRBV7-3 to TRBJ2-1, with 14 bases that match TRBD2. This CDR3 comprises 14 residues. Trimming cost V 4 bases and J 10 bases; bases outside gene matches: 3. Germline V CDR1 and CDR2: SGHTA, FQGTGA. CDR3 bases: TGTGCCAGCAGCTCGGGACTAGCGGGAGAGGAGCAGTTCTTC. This codes for CASSSGLAGEEQFF. The variable domain in full, completed from reference TRBV7-3 and TRBJ2-1, reads GAGVSQTPSNKVTEKGKYVELRCDPISGHTALYWYRQSLGQGPEFLIYFQGTGAADDSGLPNDRFFAVRPEGSVSTLKIQRTERGDSAVYLCASSSGLAGEEQFFGPGTRLTVL.

The J gene is TRBJ2-3, the V gene TRBV5-1; 7 positions agree with TRBD1. The CDR3 runs to 15 residues. CDR1 is SGHRS and CDR2 is YFSETQ in the germline V gene. V shed 3 bases, J shed 1 base, and the junction held 5 bases outside the gene matches. CDR3 region: CASSYGQDRTDTQYF. The CDR3 DNA follows: TGCGCCAGCAGCTACGGACAGGACCGCACAGATACGCAGTATTTT.

This chain joins TRBV1 and TRBJ2-5; the table's TRBD2 call for D was not verified on the DNA. TRBV1 is deemed a pseudogene. The CDR3 sequence is 12 residues long. The CDR3 sequence is CTSSQSIRTQYF. CDR3 bases: TGCACCAGCAGCCAATCTATAAGGACCCAGTACTTC.

J is TRBJ1-6 and V is TRBV10-3; D is unresolved. Germline V lookup: CDR1 ENHRY, CDR2 SYGVKD. The CDR3 totals 13 residues. Trimming left V 0 bases short and J 8 bases short, with 5 bases between. The CDR3 bases are TGTGCCATCAGTGAGTCGGTAGATTCACCCCTCCACTTT. Translated: CAISESVDSPLHF.

The V and J genes are TRBV13 and TRBJ1-6; unclear D gene. Germline V gives CDR1 PRHDT, CDR2 FYEKMQ (reference sequence). There are 15 residues in the CDR3. V was shortened by 0 bases and J by 5 bases, with 8 bases between the two germline ends. CDR3 DNA sequence: TGTGCCAGCAGCTTAGGAGGGAGAGATAATTCACCCCTCCACTTT. Amino acid sequence: CASSLGGRDNSPLHF.

This rearrangement joins TRBV10-2 to TRBJ1-6; TRBD1 matches 8 bases. In germline, CDR1 is WSHSY, CDR2 SAAADI. CDR3 length equals 17 residues. The V and J ends lost 6 bases and 4 bases, in that order; junction bases with no gene match: 11. The CDR3 protein is CASSPMAGGAYNSPLHF. CDR3 sequence (DNA): TGCGCCAGCAGCCCCATGGCAGGGGGCGCTTATAATTCACCCCTCCACTTT.

The CDR3 region has the DNA TGTGCCAGCATGGAGGGGCAGGACACTGAAGCTTTCTTT. The encoded protein is CASMEGQDTEAFF. The chain links TRBV7-2 to TRBJ1-1; maybe TRBD1 (5 bases). Germline V lookup: CDR1 SGHTA, CDR2 FQGNSA. Trimming left V 7 bases short and J 3 bases short, with 12 bases between. CDR3 size: 13 residues. Full variable domain (missing parts from reference TRBV7-2 and TRBJ1-1): GAGVSQSPSNKVTEKGKDVELRCDPISGHTALYWYRQSLGQGLEFLIYFQGNSAPDKSGLPSDRFSAERTGGSVSTLTIQRTQQEDSAVYLCASMEGQDTEAFFGQGTRLTVV.

J is TRBJ1-2 and V is TRBV28; possible D gene TRBD1, 6 bases. Trimming pared 8 bases from V and 8 bases from J, leaving 21 bases between. Germline V lookup: CDR1 MDHEN, CDR2 SYDVKM. There are 14 residues in the CDR3. CDR3 residues: CASGRQAMDRGYTF. As DNA, the CDR3 is TGTGCCAGCGGGAGACAGGCCATGGACCGAGGCTACACCTTC.

This chain links TRBV5-6 with TRBJ1-4; TRBD1 might be the D (5 bases). The CDR3 has 14 residues. The germline V and J ends were trimmed by 4 bases and 8 bases, with 15 bases remaining between them. Germline CDR1 and CDR2: SGHDT and YYEEEE. This CDR3 reads CASSPEDTSEKLFF. In DNA form, the CDR3 reads TGTGCCAGCAGCCCCGAGGACACCTCAGAAAAACTGTTTTTT.

The chain has TRBV9 and TRBJ1-1, with D uncertain. Trimming took off 0 bases at V and 0 bases at J, with 12 bases between the two ends. The CDR3 length is 16 residues. Germline-derived CDR1 and CDR2 are SGDLS and YYNGEE. Here the CDR3 reads CASSVAGGPMNTEAFF. CDR3 DNA: TGTGCCAGCAGCGTAGCTGGAGGGCCGATGAACACTGAAGCTTTCTTT.

The genes are TRBV5-1 and TRBJ2-2; D might be TRBD2 (6 bases). In germline, CDR1 is SGHRS, CDR2 YFSETQ. The V and J ends lost 4 bases and 6 bases respectively, with 19 bases between them. CDR3 length: 16 residues. The DNA for the CDR3 is TGCGCCAGCAGCGTGACTAGTGACCGCGGGGCCGGGGAGCTGTTTTTT. Amino acid sequence: CASSVTSDRGAGELFF.

The chain is built from TRBV7-3 and TRBJ1-2; no clear D gene. V was cut by 1 base and J by 8 bases, with 11 bases left in between. Germline V lookup: CDR1 SGHTA, CDR2 FQGTGA. CDR3 length: 13 amino acids. Here the CDR3 reads CASSLNGEQGYTF. CDR3 DNA sequence: TGTGCCAGCAGCTTAAACGGGGAACAAGGCTACACCTTC. The whole variable domain, filled in from reference TRBV7-3 and TRBJ1-2, reads GAGVSQTPSNKVTEKGKYVELRCDPISGHTALYWYRQSLGQGPEFLIYFQGTGAADDSGLPNDRFFAVRPEGSVSTLKIQRTERGDSAVYLCASSLNGEQGYTFGSGTRLTVV.